One and the same sample provided the 28 T cell receptor beta chains below, sequenced in a study of CD8 T cells in ankylosing spondylitis. Their target antigens are unknown. TCRdb called the 5' RACE reads again in MiXCR, with one record for every CDR3 protein. The sample records roughly 700,000 distinct CDR3 sequences, 15% to 20% being singletons. Regarding the study as a whole: A motif of eight highly homologous TCR beta variants was seen as apparently characteristic of ankylosing spondylitis blood.

Sequences were obtained from blood, either unsorted or a sorted T cell fraction (not recorded which). Every receptor here comes from a male donor with ankylosing spondylitis.

V and J are TRBV4-1 and TRBJ2-1, with TRBD2 as a possible D gene (5 bases). This CDR3 has 13 residues. CDR1 is MGHRA and CDR2 is YSYEKL in the germline V gene. V was shortened by 2 bases and J by 12 bases, with 14 bases between the two germline ends. The CDR3 DNA sequence: TGCGCCAGCAGCCAAACACTAGAGGACCGGCAGTTCTTC. As protein: CASSQTLEDRQFF.

The sample holds a few counts of this clonotype. The chain recombines TRBV6-5 with TRBJ2-5; D might be TRBD2 (6 bases). Germline V gene sequence: CDR1 MNHEY, CDR2 SVGAGI. The CDR3 consists of 14 residues. V lost 4 bases and J lost 5, with 14 bases in between. The CDR3 coding sequence is TGTGCCAGCAGTTCGGGAGTCCCGGGGGAGACCCAGTACTTC. Amino acid sequence: CASSSGVPGETQYF.

There are a few counts of this clonotype. This chain joins TRBV10-3 and TRBJ2-7, with D unclear. The V end lost 4 bases, the J end lost 3 bases, and 10 bases lay between the germline ends. This CDR3 comprises 13 residues. CDR1 and CDR2 from the germline V gene are ENHRY and SYGVKD. In DNA form, the CDR3 reads TGTGCCATCAGTGGCCGGATAGACTACGAGCAGTACTTC. Translating it yields CAISGRIDYEQYF.

This clonotype was found a few times. V usage is TRBV5-1 and J usage is TRBJ2-3; 12 nucleotides line up with TRBD2. Germline V lookup: CDR1 SGHRS, CDR2 YFSETQ. Losses at the gene ends were 0 bases for V and 3 bases for J; bases not matched to a gene: 8. The CDR3 runs to 18 residues. This chain's CDR3 is CASSLGSSGGAVTDTQYF. DNA for the CDR3: TGCGCCAGCAGCTTGGGCTCTAGCGGGGGGGCGGTGACAGATACGCAGTATTTT.

The chain joins TRBV5-1 to TRBJ2-7; D not resolved. Germline V gives CDR1 SGHRS, CDR2 YFSETQ. The length of the CDR3 is 14 residues. V lost 4 bases to trimming and J lost 0 bases, with 11 bases between them. Here the CDR3 reads CASSPLGSSYEQYF. The DNA of the CDR3 is TGCGCCAGCAGCCCCCTCGGAAGCTCCTACGAGCAGTACTTC.

This clonotype has a handful of counts. The rearrangement joins TRBV7-8 to TRBJ2-7, with 10 bases lining up with TRBD2. This CDR3 is 15 amino acids long. V shed 4 bases, J shed 6 bases, and the junction held 9 bases outside the gene matches. CDR1 and CDR2 from the germline V gene are SGHVS and FQNEAQ. The CDR3 protein is CASSSPLAGELEQYF. CDR3 coding DNA: TGTGCCAGCAGCTCACCTCTAGCGGGAGAACTCGAGCAGTACTTC.

The J gene is TRBJ2-7, the V gene TRBV27; 13 positions match TRBD2. CDR1 is MNHEY and CDR2 is SMNVEV in the germline V gene (reference sequence). The ends lost 6 bases at V and 5 bases at J; junction bases unmatched: 7. The CDR3 covers 15 residues. The CDR3 nucleotides are TGTGCCAGCAGGCTCGCGGGACTAGCGGGACACGAGCAGTACTTC. Its protein product is CASRLAGLAGHEQYF.

CDR3 DNA sequence: TGCAGTGCGCCTGGGGCTGCGGGGGGCTCCTACGAGCAGTACTTC. Translating it yields CSAPGAAGGSYEQYF. The chain joins TRBV20-1 to TRBJ2-7; TRBD2 aligns across 8 bases. Germline trimming cut 6 bases from V and 0 bases from J; bases unmatched to any gene: 10. CDR1 and CDR2 from the germline V gene are DFQATT and SNEGSKA (reference sequence). The CDR3 totals 15 residues.

The chain employs TRBV7-3 and TRBJ2-3; TRBD1 matches at 7 bases. CDR3 length equals 15 residues. In germline, CDR1 is SGHTA, CDR2 FQGTGA. V shed 4 bases and J 6 bases; nucleotides not matched to a gene: 10. This CDR3 is CASSSQSGGVDTQYF. The CDR3 DNA follows: TGTGCCAGCAGCTCTCAATCAGGGGGAGTTGATACGCAGTATTTT.

This rearrangement joins TRBV6-6 to TRBJ2-7; possible D gene TRBD1, 6 bases. Per germline, CDR1 MNHNY and CDR2 SVGAGI (reference sequence). CDR3 length: 13 amino acids. Trimming cost V 7 bases and J 11 bases, with 21 bases left between them. In nucleotides, the CDR3 is TGTGCCAGCAATAACTCGGGACCAAAGGGGGAGTACTTC. Protein: CASNNSGPKGEYF.

The gene calls are TRBV3-1 and TRBJ2-3; possible D gene TRBD2, 5 bases. The CDR3 is 14 residues long. Germline loops: CDR1 LGHDT, CDR2 YNNKEL (reference sequence). The V and J ends lost 0 bases and 6 bases respectively, with 10 bases between them. The CDR3 DNA reads TGTGCCAGCAGCCAAGATTTAGAGGGCGATACGCAGTATTTT. As protein: CASSQDLEGDTQYF.

J is TRBJ1-3 and V is TRBV12-3 or TRBV12-4; D is undetermined. Trimming took 7 bases from V and 4 from J, leaving 5 bases between them. The CDR3 has 11 residues. The CDR3 sequence is CASNLGNTIYF. The CDR3 nucleotides are TGTGCCAGCAACTTGGGAAACACCATATATTTT.

A few counts support this clonotype. The chain is built from TRBV27 and TRBJ2-4; unclear D gene. In germline, CDR1 is MNHEY, CDR2 SMNVEV (reference sequence). This CDR3 contains 15 residues. The germline V and J ends were trimmed by 6 bases and 0 bases, with 12 bases remaining between them. CDR3 bases: TGTGCCAGCAGACTGAGAAAACTAGCCAAAAACATTCAGTACTTC. It codes for CASRLRKLAKNIQYF.

The chain uses TRBV5-1 and TRBJ2-1; D unclear. Trimming left V 2 bases short and J 7 bases short, with 16 bases between. The CDR3 covers 15 residues. Germline loops: CDR1 SGHRS, CDR2 YFSETQ. CDR3 bases: TGCGCCAGCAGCTTTAACAGCCCGATAACGAATGAGCAGTTCTTC. Translated: CASSFNSPITNEQFF.

This clonotype was counted a few times. The chain couples TRBV2 to TRBJ1-4; 9 nucleotides agree with TRBD1. The length of the CDR3 is 13 residues. In germline, CDR1 is SNHLY, CDR2 FYNNEI. Trimming removed 10 bases from V and 8 bases from J; junction bases left unmatched: 8. The CDR3 here is CATTDRGHEKLFF. DNA of the CDR3: TGTGCCACCACGGACAGGGGTCACGAAAAACTGTTTTTT.

This clonotype was counted a few times. The chain is built from TRBV20-1 and TRBJ2-3; TRBD2 matches 8 bases. Germline CDR1 and CDR2: DFQATT and SNEGSKA (reference sequence). The junction had 13 bases not matched to a gene; V was cut back by 4 bases and J by 1 base. The CDR3 totals 17 residues. The CDR3 here is CSAIPSRGGVGTDTQYF. CDR3 in DNA: TGCAGTGCTATCCCCAGCCGGGGGGGAGTGGGCACAGATACGCAGTATTTT.

In its sample, this clonotype was seen a few times. J is TRBJ2-5 and V is TRBV18; D is perhaps TRBD1 (6 bases). Trimming left V 8 bases short and J 1 base short, with 17 bases between. Germline V gene data show CDR1 as KGHSH and CDR2 as LQKENI. The CDR3 extends over 15 amino acids. CDR3 DNA: TGTGCCAGCCAGGCCGACCAGGGGACCCAAGAGACCCAGTACTTC. As protein: CASQADQGTQETQYF.

This clonotype has more than one count but fewer than ten. The rearrangement links TRBV5-1 to TRBJ1-1, with D possibly TRBD1 on 5 matching bases. The germline gives CDR1 SGHRS, CDR2 YFSETQ. Deletions cut 4 bases from V and 1 base from J, with 20 bases between. The CDR3 runs 17 residues. This CDR3 is CASSRLGLDSGNTEAFF. The CDR3 coding sequence is TGCGCCAGCAGCAGGCTGGGACTCGACTCAGGGAACACTGAAGCTTTCTTT.

The rearrangement joins TRBV20-1 to TRBJ2-3; D uncertain. Germline V gene lookup returns CDR1 DFQATT and CDR2 SNEGSKA (reference sequence). The V end lost 8 bases, the J end lost 2 bases, and 17 bases lay between the germline ends. The CDR3 extends over 14 amino acids. CDR3: CSSLGLGITDTQYF. The CDR3 bases are TGCAGTTCTTTGGGCCTTGGGATCACAGATACGCAGTATTTT.

J is TRBJ2-5 and V is TRBV20-1, with a tentative D call TRBD2 (6 bases). CDR3 size: 13 residues. Deletions cut 7 bases from V and 2 bases from J, with 14 bases between. Germline CDR1 is DFQATT and CDR2 is SNEGSKA (reference sequence). This chain's CDR3 is CSEWASAQETQYF. The CDR3 DNA reads as TGCAGTGAGTGGGCTAGCGCTCAAGAGACCCAGTACTTC.

The chain recombines TRBV9 with TRBJ1-2; tentative D call: TRBD1 (6 bases). V was cut by 3 bases and J by 8 bases, with 17 bases left in between. The CDR3 has 14 residues. CDR1 is SGDLS and CDR2 is YYNGEE in the germline V gene. The CDR3 reads CASSAQGQLRGYTF. CDR3 coding DNA: TGTGCCAGCAGCGCCCAAGGACAGTTACGGGGCTACACCTTC.

V gene TRBV12-3 or TRBV12-4 combines with J gene TRBJ1-5; the D gene is possibly TRBD1 (5 bases). With 6 bases removed from V and 7 bases from J, the gap between germline ends came to 16 bases. CDR3 length: 14 amino acids. CDR3 residues: CASSRGDRGQPQHF. CDR3 coding DNA: TGTGCCAGCAGCAGAGGGGACCGAGGACAGCCCCAGCATTTT.

This clonotype came up many times. The rearrangement joins TRBV12-3 or TRBV12-4 to TRBJ2-5; TRBD1 matches at 9 bases. Trimming took 6 bases from V and 5 from J; bases not matched to a gene: 10. CDR3 length equals 15 residues. The CDR3 DNA sequence: TGTGCCAGCAGCCTGGAGACAGGGGGGTCCGAGACCCAGTACTTC. As protein: CASSLETGGSETQYF.

This clonotype occurred a few times. The chain couples TRBV15 to TRBJ2-7; 9 positions match TRBD2. The junction had 5 bases not matched to a gene; V was cut back by 0 bases and J by 5 bases. CDR1 LNHNV and CDR2 YYDKDF come from the germline V gene (reference sequence). The CDR3 spans 15 residues. The CDR3 region is CATSRDIAGGNEQYF. CDR3 sequence (DNA): TGTGCCACCAGCAGAGATATTGCGGGAGGGAACGAGCAGTACTTC.

The chain combines TRBV6-5 with TRBJ2-7; TRBD1 agrees at 10 bases. With 2 bases clipped from V and 6 bases from J, the junction kept 7 bases outside the gene matches. The CDR3 loop spans 15 amino acids. CDR1 MNHEY and CDR2 SVGAGI come from the germline V gene. The CDR3 DNA is TGTGCCAGCAGTTACCCGGGACAGGGGAAAGGCGAGCAGTACTTC. Protein: CASSYPGQGKGEQYF.

This clonotype was counted between two and nine times. V usage is TRBV5-1 and J usage is TRBJ1-1; D is uncertain. The V end was cut by 2 bases, the J end by 3 bases, with 11 bases between. The germline gives CDR1 SGHRS, CDR2 YFSETQ. This CDR3 has 14 residues. The CDR3 DNA is TGCGCCAGCAGCTTAAGGTTCGGCGACACTGAAGCTTTCTTT. Protein product: CASSLRFGDTEAFF.

This clonotype was seen only a few times. The chain employs TRBV5-1 and TRBJ2-1; D gene unclear. The length of the CDR3 is 14 residues. Germline V lookup: CDR1 SGHRS, CDR2 YFSETQ. V was shortened by 0 bases and J by 2 bases, with 6 bases between the two germline ends. The CDR3 here is CASSLASAYNEQFF. The CDR3 DNA reads TGCGCCAGCAGCTTGGCGTCGGCCTACAATGAGCAGTTCTTC.

The rearrangement uses TRBV20-1 and TRBJ2-7; D not certain. V was cut by 5 bases and J by 3 bases, with 11 bases left in between. Germline CDR1 DFQATT, CDR2 SNEGSKA (reference sequence). The CDR3 has 12 residues. The CDR3 DNA reads as TGCAGTGCTGAGGCAAAGGACTACGAGCAGTACTTC. It is translated as CSAEAKDYEQYF.